The 2 T cell receptor beta chains below all came from one sample that was sequenced in a study of beta chain features in type 1 diabetes. General study findings and limits: For Type 1 diabetes patients, all four CD4+ subsets carried TCRB CDR3s that were moderately but significantly shorter.

The antigens for these receptors are not known. The whole isolated RNA underwent reverse transcription, so sequencing captured expressed TCRB transcripts. Profiling relied on immunoSEQ multiplex PCR, and the TCRdb table lists in-frame clones only, not all of them. The sample consists of some 27,000 clones, about two thirds of them appearing once. Sequenced: Tregs from blood. These receptors all come from a woman under 40 with type 1 diabetes.

The chain is built from TRBV30 and TRBJ2-5, with a tentative D call TRBD1 (6 bases). The assigned J gene may be wrong: the sequence end matches TRBJ2-7 better. There are 13 residues in the CDR3. The germline V gene encodes CDR1 GTSNPN and CDR2 SVGIG (reference sequence). The DNA for the CDR3 is TGTGCCTGTGGGTTGGGGCAGGGGAGCGAGCAGTACTTC. This gives the protein CACGLGQGSEQYF.

This rearrangement joins TRBV5-1 to TRBJ2-5; a weak D match, TRBD2 (5 bases). V gave up 4 bases and J gave up 5 bases, with 12 bases separating them. The CDR3 is 13 amino acids. Per the germline V gene, CDR1 is SGHRS and CDR2 is YFSETQ. The CDR3 coding sequence is TGCGCCAGCAGCCCCCCGCGGGCGGAGACCCAGTACTTC. It is translated as CASSPPRAETQYF.